The rows below give T cell receptor beta chains drawn from one sample of a study of cytomegalovirus exposure and HLA in healthy donors. Some clones are missing from TCRdb's copy, which holds only in-frame ones; the method was immunoSEQ multiplex PCR. Seen here are some 140,000 clones, around 86% observed once, and the top ten hold about 8.6%. The sample consisted of PBMCs. All receptors derive from a woman aged 50 to 60 in good health and CMV-seropositive. The CDR3 runs from the conserved cysteine through the conserved F or W. Each record gives: J gene, clone size, D gene, V gene, CDR3 DNA, CDR3 protein. D genes are given only for firm matches. Clone sizes are given selectively: once, few, many, or a class where the clone is expanded.

TRBJ2-7 . TRBD2 TRBV10-3 TGTGCCATCAGTGCCGGACTAGCGGGTACCTACGAGCAGTACTTC CAISAGLAGTYEQYF
TRBJ1-3 . . TRBV19 TGTGCCAGTAGTAACGACAGCCCGGGAAACACCATATATTTT CASSNDSPGNTIYF
TRBJ2-3 . . TRBV7-9 TGTGCCAGCAGCTTGGAGGGGAGCACAGATACGCAGTATTTT CASSLEGSTDTQYF
TRBJ1-1 . TRBD1 TRBV5-1 TGCGCCAGCAGCACACGACAGGGGGCTGGTGAAGCTTTCTTT CASSTRQGAGEAFF
TRBJ2-5 once . TRBV5-4 TGTGCCAGCAGCTTGGGGAATTCGGGGAAAGAGACCCAGTACTTC CASSLGNSGKETQYF
TRBJ2-7 . TRBD1 TRBV5-1 TGCGCCAGCAAGGTCCAGGGGGCAAACTACGGGCAGTACTTC CASKVQGANYGQYF
TRBJ2-7 once . TRBV30 TGTGCCTGGAGTAGAAACAGGGCCCACGAGCAGTACTTC CAWSRNRAHEQYF
TRBJ1-1 . . TRBV2 TGTGCCAGCAGTCATGCGGCGTTTGACACTGAAGCTTTCTTT CASSHAAFDTEAFF
TRBJ1-2 . . TRBV28 TGTGCCAGCAGCGTCGTTGGAGGATATGGCTACACCTTC CASSVVGGYGYTF
TRBJ2-3 . TRBD2 TRBV7-6 TGTGCCAGCAGCTTAGCGGGTCTCCTAGCGGGGGGTAATACGCAGTATTTT CASSLAGLLAGGNTQYF
TRBJ2-7 . . TRBV1 TGCACCAGCAGCCTACCGGGACTAGCGGGAAGTGGGTGTGAGCAGTACTTC CTSSLPGLAGSGCEQYF
TRBJ2-1 few TRBD2 TRBV4-2 TGTGCCAGCAGCCAAAGCGGGGGGAAATACAATGAGCAGTTCTTC CASSQSGGKYNEQFF
TRBJ1-5 . . TRBV2 TGTGCCAGCAGTGAGAGGACAGCTGGTCAGCCCCAGCATTTT CASSERTAGQPQHF
TRBJ2-3 . . TRBV29-1 TGCAGCGGGAGTAAGAGGGCAGATACGCAGTATTTT CSGSKRADTQYF
TRBJ1-4 few TRBD1 TRBV7-2 TGTGCCAGCACCCCGACAGGGGGAAGAGAAAAACTGTTTTTT CASTPTGGREKLFF